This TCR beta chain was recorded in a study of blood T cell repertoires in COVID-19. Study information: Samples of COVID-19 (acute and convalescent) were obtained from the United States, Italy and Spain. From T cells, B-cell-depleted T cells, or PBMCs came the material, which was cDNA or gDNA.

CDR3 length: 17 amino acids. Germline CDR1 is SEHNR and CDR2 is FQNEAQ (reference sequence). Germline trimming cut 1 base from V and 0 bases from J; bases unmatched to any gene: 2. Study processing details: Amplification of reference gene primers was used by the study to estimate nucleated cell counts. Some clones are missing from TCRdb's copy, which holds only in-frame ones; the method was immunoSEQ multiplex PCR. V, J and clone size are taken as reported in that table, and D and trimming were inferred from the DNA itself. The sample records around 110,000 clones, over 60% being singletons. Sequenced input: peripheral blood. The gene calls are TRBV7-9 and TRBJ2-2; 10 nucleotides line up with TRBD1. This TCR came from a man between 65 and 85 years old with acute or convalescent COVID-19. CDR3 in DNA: TGTGCCAGCAGCTTAGGACAGGGGGCTTCGAACACCGGGGAGCTGTTTTTT. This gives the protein CASSLGQGASNTGELFF.